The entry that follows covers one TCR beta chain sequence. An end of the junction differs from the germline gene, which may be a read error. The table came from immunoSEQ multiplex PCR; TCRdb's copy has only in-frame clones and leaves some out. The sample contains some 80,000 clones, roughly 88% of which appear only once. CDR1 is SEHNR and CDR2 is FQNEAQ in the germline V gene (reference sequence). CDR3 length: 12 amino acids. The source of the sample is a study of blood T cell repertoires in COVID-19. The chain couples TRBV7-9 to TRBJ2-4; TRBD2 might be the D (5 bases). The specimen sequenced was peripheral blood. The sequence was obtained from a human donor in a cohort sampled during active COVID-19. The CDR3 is CASSLAGGVWEF. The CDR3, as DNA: TGTGCCAGCAGCTTAGCCGGTGGGGTTTGGGAGTTC.